These 21 T cell receptor beta chains share one sample of origin, sequenced in a study of T cell responses to AZD1222 COVID-19 vaccine. The repertoire was sequenced with immunoSEQ multiplex PCR; TCRdb's copy has only in-frame clones and lacks some. The repertoire holds some 130,000 clones, with approximately 85% as singletons. This specimen consisted of peripheral blood, obtained on day 0 of AZD1222 vaccination. The receptors stem from an adult in good health.

V usage is TRBV6-5 and J usage is TRBJ2-7, with 7 bases fitting TRBD2. Germline V gene lookup returns CDR1 MNHEY and CDR2 SVGAGI. Unmatched junction bases numbered 8, after V lost 6 bases and J lost 3 bases. The CDR3 extends over 14 amino acids. CDR3 protein: CASRPRGGDYEQYF. In DNA, the CDR3 is TGTGCCAGCAGGCCCCGGGGAGGGGACTACGAGCAGTACTTC.

This chain connects TRBV28 to TRBJ2-3; D is unresolved. Germline CDR1 MDHEN, CDR2 SYDVKM. V was trimmed by 3 bases and J by 6 bases, leaving 7 bases between them. The CDR3 extends over 12 amino acids. The CDR3 spells CASSFSADTQYF. The DNA for the CDR3 is TGTGCCAGCAGTTTCTCAGCCGATACGCAGTATTTT.

The chain links TRBV18 to TRBJ2-7; tentative D call: TRBD1 (6 bases). In germline, CDR1 is KGHSH, CDR2 LQKENI. Trimming pared 0 bases from V and 6 bases from J, leaving 9 bases between. The CDR3 totals 13 residues. The CDR3 reads CASSPPQGREQYF. The CDR3 nucleotides read TGTGCCAGCTCACCACCTCAGGGGCGCGAGCAGTACTTC. Drawing the rest from reference TRBV18 and TRBJ2-7, the complete variable domain is NAGVMQNPRHLVRRRGQEARLRCSPMKGHSHVYWYRQLPEEGLKFMVYLQKENIIDESGMPKERFSAEFPKEGPSILRIQQVVRGDSAAYFCASSPPQGREQYFGPGTRLTVT.

This chain links TRBV5-1 with TRBJ1-3, with a weak D call TRBD1 (5 bases). Per germline, CDR1 SGHRS and CDR2 YFSETQ. Between the trimmed V and J ends, which lost 3 bases and 3 bases, there was a span of 10 bases. The CDR3 loop spans 14 amino acids. DNA of the CDR3: TGCGCCAGCAGCTACGGGACGGGTGGAAACACCATATATTTT. This codes for CASSYGTGGNTIYF.

The chain has TRBV3-1 (or the pseudogene TRBV3-2) and TRBJ1-2; tentatively, D is TRBD1 (5 bases). CDR1 is LGHDT and CDR2 is YNNKEL in the germline V gene (reference sequence). V lost 5 bases, J lost 8 bases, and 24 bases lay in between. CDR3 size: 16 residues. The CDR3 here is CASSSQGLSPAGGYTF. The CDR3 bases are TGTGCCAGCAGCTCCCAGGGACTTTCCCCAGCGGGAGGCTACACCTTC.

The V gene is TRBV2, the J gene TRBJ2-7; D is unresolved. CDR1 SNHLY and CDR2 FYNNEI come from the germline V gene. This CDR3 is 13 amino acids long. Trimming shortened V by 9 bases and J by 3 bases, and 15 bases separated the two germline ends. This CDR3 reads CASLDSNLYEQYF. The CDR3 coding sequence is TGTGCCAGTCTCGACTCGAACCTCTACGAGCAGTACTTC.

DNA of the CDR3: TGTGCCAGCAGTTTCAGGGTGAACACTGAAGCTTTCTTT. This translates into CASSFRVNTEAFF. The chain carries TRBV12-3 or TRBV12-4 and TRBJ1-1; a possible D gene is TRBD1 (5 bases). V was cut by 3 bases and J by 0 bases, with 5 bases left in between. The CDR3 is made up of 13 amino acids.

The V and J genes are TRBV19 and TRBJ1-1; possibly TRBD1 for D (5 bases). Trimming removed 5 bases at V and 4 bases at J, with 17 bases between. The CDR3 is 15 residues long. CDR1 and CDR2 (germline): LNHDA, SQIVND (reference sequence). CDR3 residues: CASSLNQGGSTEAFF. CDR3 sequence (DNA): TGTGCCAGTAGTCTAAACCAGGGAGGAAGCACTGAAGCTTTCTTT.

The rearrangement links TRBV19 to TRBJ1-2; D gene unclear. V lost 1 base and J 2 bases, leaving 11 bases between the germline ends. The V gene's germline CDR1 is LNHDA and CDR2 SQIVND (reference sequence). The CDR3 extends over 15 amino acids. The CDR3 loop reads CASSIGSGGNYGYTF. The CDR3 bases are TGTGCCAGTAGTATAGGTTCCGGCGGGAACTATGGCTACACCTTC.

The gene calls are TRBV5-1 and TRBJ1-1, with TRBD1 matching 8 bases. Trimming took 4 bases from V and 8 from J; bases not matched to a gene: 7. CDR1 is SGHRS and CDR2 is YFSETQ in the germline V gene. The CDR3 contains 13 residues. Here the CDR3 DNA reads TGCGCCAGCAGCGCGGGACAGGCCCCCGAAGCTTTCTTT. Amino acid sequence: CASSAGQAPEAFF.

This clone has a single count. This rearrangement joins TRBV5-4 to TRBJ1-4; 7 bases agree with TRBD1. Trimming took 3 bases from V and 5 from J; bases not matched to a gene: 7. This CDR3 contains 15 residues. Germline-derived CDR1 and CDR2 are SGHNT and YYREEE (reference sequence). The CDR3 nucleotides are TGTGCCAGCAGCTCTTTAGCAGGGGGAAATGAAAAACTGTTTTTT. It is translated as CASSSLAGGNEKLFF.

This clone was detected only once. The chain combines TRBV28 with TRBJ2-6; D is perhaps TRBD1 or TRBD2 (7 bases each). The CDR3 loop spans 18 amino acids. Germline V gene sequence: CDR1 MDHEN, CDR2 SYDVKM. The V gene lost 6 bases and the J gene lost 2 bases, with 20 bases spanning the gap. For the CDR3, the DNA is TGTGCCAGCAGCCCTCAGGGGGGGGCCTTAACTGGGGCCAACGTCCTGACTTTC. The encoded protein is CASSPQGGALTGANVLTF.

The CDR3, as DNA: TGCGCCAGCAGCCAAGATGGACAGGGTAGGGATTCACCCCTCCACTTT. Encoded protein: CASSQDGQGRDSPLHF. This chain links TRBV4-1 with TRBJ1-6; 8 bases map to TRBD1. Germline V gene lookup returns CDR1 MGHRA and CDR2 YSYEKL. Trimming at V came to 0 bases and at J to 8 bases, leaving 6 bases not matched to a gene. The CDR3 loop spans 16 amino acids.

The chain joins TRBV5-4 to TRBJ1-6; 7 bases line up with TRBD1. This CDR3 region has 18 residues. Germline V gene sequence: CDR1 SGHNT, CDR2 YYREEE (reference sequence). Germline trimming cut 0 bases from V and 0 bases from J; bases unmatched to any gene: 6. The CDR3 protein is CASSLAAGGYSYNSPLHF. CDR3 sequence (DNA): TGTGCCAGCAGCTTGGCCGCAGGGGGGTACTCCTATAATTCACCCCTCCACTTT.

The chain links TRBV6-5 to TRBJ1-3; D unresolved. The CDR3 covers 15 residues. V gave up 6 bases and J gave up 0 bases, with 12 bases separating them. Germline CDR1 and CDR2: MNHEY and SVGAGI. The CDR3 DNA sequence: TGTGCCAGCAGCGCCGGGCCCTACTCTGGAAACACCATATATTTT. It codes for CASSAGPYSGNTIYF.

The rearrangement uses TRBV9 and TRBJ2-1; a possible D gene is TRBD2 (5 bases). The CDR3 consists of 12 residues. The V gene lost 4 bases and the J gene lost 10 bases, with 12 bases spanning the gap. Germline values: CDR1 SGDLS, CDR2 YYNGEE. The chain's CDR3 is CASSQAAGEQFF. In nucleotides, the CDR3 is TGTGCCAGCAGCCAGGCGGCGGGCGAGCAGTTCTTC.

The J gene is TRBJ1-1, the V gene TRBV6-1, with 8 bases lining up with TRBD1. The CDR3 has 15 amino acids. Germline assignment: CDR1 MNHNS and CDR2 SASEGT. The V segment lost 3 bases and the J segment 6 bases; nucleotides outside the gene matches: 9. The CDR3 nucleotides read TGTGCCAGCAGTGACCGGACAGGGAGAAAGGCTGAAGCTTTCTTT. Translating it yields CASSDRTGRKAEAFF.

This clone was seen just once. The gene calls are TRBV4-1 and TRBJ1-4; a possible D gene is TRBD1 (5 bases). Germline CDR1 MGHRA, CDR2 YSYEKL. Trimming pared 1 base from V and 5 bases from J, leaving 17 bases between. The CDR3 is made up of 17 amino acids. The CDR3 spells CASSQVAGHGGNEKLFF. The CDR3 bases are TGCGCCAGCAGCCAAGTAGCCGGCCACGGGGGAAATGAAAAACTGTTTTTT.

The V call is TRBV6-5, the J call TRBJ1-6, with 11 bases matching TRBD1. This CDR3 has 14 amino acids. Germline loops: CDR1 MNHEY, CDR2 SVGAGI. V gave up 8 bases and J gave up 7 bases; unmatched junction bases: 4. CDR3 in DNA: TGTGCCAGCGGGAGGGACAGGGGGAATTCACCCCTCCACTTT. Its translation: CASGRDRGNSPLHF.

The chain has TRBV30 and TRBJ2-5, with unresolved D. V lost 2 bases and J lost 2, with 18 bases in between. CDR3 length: 16 amino acids. Per the germline V gene, CDR1 is GTSNPN and CDR2 is SVGIG (reference sequence). CDR3 coding DNA: TGTGCCTGGAGTCGTGGCTCCGAAACCTTTCAAGAGACCCAGTACTTC. Encoded protein: CAWSRGSETFQETQYF.

The chain has TRBV4-3 and TRBJ2-3; D remains ambiguous. This CDR3 is 13 amino acids long. Germline V gene sequence: CDR1 LGHNA, CDR2 YSLEER. Trimming cost V 2 bases and J 5 bases, with 8 bases left between them. The CDR3 here is CASSQTWGDTQYF. In nucleotides, the CDR3 is TGCGCCAGCAGCCAAACCTGGGGAGATACGCAGTATTTT.